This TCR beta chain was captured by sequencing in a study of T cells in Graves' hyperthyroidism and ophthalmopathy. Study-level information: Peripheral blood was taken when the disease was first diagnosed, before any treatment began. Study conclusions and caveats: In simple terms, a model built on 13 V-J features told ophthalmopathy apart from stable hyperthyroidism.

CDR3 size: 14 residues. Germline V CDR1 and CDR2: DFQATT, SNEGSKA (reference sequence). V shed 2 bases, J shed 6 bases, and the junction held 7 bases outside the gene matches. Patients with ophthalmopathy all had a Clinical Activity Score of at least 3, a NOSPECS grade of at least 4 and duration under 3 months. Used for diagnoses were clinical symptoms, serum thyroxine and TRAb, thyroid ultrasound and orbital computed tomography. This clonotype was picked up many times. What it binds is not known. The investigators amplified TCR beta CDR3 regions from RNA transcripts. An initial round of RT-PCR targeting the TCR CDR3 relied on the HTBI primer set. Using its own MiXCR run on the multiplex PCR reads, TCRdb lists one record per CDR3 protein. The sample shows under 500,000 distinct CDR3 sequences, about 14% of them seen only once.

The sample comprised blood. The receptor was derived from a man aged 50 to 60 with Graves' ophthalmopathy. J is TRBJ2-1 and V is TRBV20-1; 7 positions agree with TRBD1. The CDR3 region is CSARRQGFGNEQFF. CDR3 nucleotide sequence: TGCAGTGCTAGAAGACAGGGATTTGGCAATGAGCAGTTCTTC.